Given below is one T cell receptor (beta chain) in context. Its antigen is not yet known. No per-base quality is available; no much larger clone lies one base away. The sample belongs to a study of blood T cell repertoires in COVID-19 (dated by TCRdb to about 2020). In terms of the full investigation: Samples from collaborators originated in the United States, Italy and Spain and spanned both the acute and convalescent phases of COVID-19. Samples came from the ongoing ImmuneRACE study (first 160 participants) plus 1,254 subjects from 6 global collaborators. The material from the prospective study consisted of cDNA or gDNA derived from T cells, B-cell-depleted T cells, or PBMCs. Sample metadata almost always included a de-identified subject ID, COVID-19 status, age in years and sex. Where HLA class I and class II types were available, the types were taken from metadata supplied by the sample provider, not from assay-based typing. The repertoires were released in a freely available public database meant as a resource for research on the immune response to SARS-CoV-2. The dataset comprised deeply sampled blood TCRbeta repertoires from subjects exposed to, actively infected with, or recovered from COVID-19. Results the study describes overall, beyond this receptor: Clinical and demographic metadata were provided uncurated, with the amount varying by source and participant.

TCRbeta CDR3 regions were amplified from genomic DNA by means of the immunoSEQ Assay, a bias-controlled multiplex PCR. Turning to the authors' computational methods: Within the assay, amplification of reference gene primers was used to estimate how many nucleated cells each sample contained. To quantify the absolute abundance of each unique TCRbeta CDR3 rearrangement, sequence reads were collapsed and filtered. For each sample, productive Simpson clonality was calculated as the square root of Simpson's diversity index over productive rearrangements. TCRdb retrieved this table from immuneACCESS and kept in-frame rearrangements only. Not all clones are present; in checked studies, unresolved V genes account for under half, and no reason is known for the remainder. Clone size and V and J calls were adopted from that table, with D and trimming inferred from the DNA. This sample has 150,000 to 200,000 clones in its table, and approximately 79% of those were observed once. The ten largest make up 5.5% to 7.5% of the sample.

The CDR3 covers 18 residues, taking in both the cysteine and the phenylalanine. Left in the record is the CDR3 DNA by itself, 54 bases read in frame from the first base. Looking up the germline V gene yields CDR1 MDHEN and CDR2 SYDVKM. For this chain, trimming is 7 bases at the V end and 0 bases at the J end, and the number of junction bases without a gene match is 14. In Seattle, one collaborating source enrolled patients while the infection was active and tracked those patients longitudinally over the course of disease. Collaborating institutions collected whole blood in K2EDTA tubes following their own protocols. For TCRbeta analysis, collaborator samples were shipped as frozen whole blood, as isolated PBMCs, or as DNA extracted from either sample type.

The sequence joins TRBV28 to TRBJ2-7, and TRBD2 aligns with 11 junction nucleotides. Material for sequencing was peripheral blood. The clonotype originates from a middle-aged woman with COVID-19, enrolled during active disease. The nucleotide sequence reads TGTGCCAGCATACGAGGGGGGACTAGCGGAGGCCTCTCCTACGAGCAGTACTTC. Translated, this is CASIRGGTSGGLSYEQYF.